Detailed here is one TCR beta chain. Antigen unknown. Trimming cost V 5 bases and J 6 bases; bases outside gene matches: 12. Germline V CDR1 and CDR2: MGHRA, YSYEKL. The CDR3 sequence is 16 residues long. This specimen comes from a study of identical twins. Each cDNA held unique molecular identifiers, and template switching gave it a universal primer site. TCRdb re-analysed the 5' RACE reads in MiXCR, keeping a single row per CDR3 protein. The repertoire includes 1.5 million to 2 million distinct CDR3 sequences, more than 30% of them detected once, and about 0.27% sits in the top ten. Overall study results and limits: Fewer insertions were carried by abundant cord blood beta clonotypes, but none was seen in memory repertoires. There was an excess of low generation probability in the out-of-frame alpha sequences that twins shared.

This receptor was identified in a newborn girl in good health. Sequences were obtained from cord blood. The genes are TRBV4-1 and TRBJ2-2, with 7 bases lining up with TRBD1. The CDR3 bases are TGCGCCAGCAGCGCTTTGACAGGGAGCGAAGCCGGGGAGCTGTTTTTT. This translates into CASSALTGSEAGELFF.